This T cell receptor beta chain was observed in a study of identical twins. MiXCR, run by TCRdb on the 5' RACE reads, gives a single entry per CDR3 protein. The table has fewer than 500,000 distinct CDR3 sequences, 24% seen once. Germline CDR1 and CDR2: MGHRA and YSYEKL. The CDR3 is 17 residues long. V gave up 4 bases and J gave up 3 bases; unmatched junction bases: 7. The same sample was also used in a study of T cells expressing NK-cell markers.

The V and J genes are TRBV4-1 and TRBJ2-1, with 12 bases aligning to TRBD2. Input material: CD4+ T cells sorted from blood. This clonotype originated in a woman between 18 and 29 years old in good health. The CDR3 DNA reads TGCGCCAGCAGCCCGCGACTAGCGGGAGATTACTACAATGAGCAGTTCTTC. Amino acid sequence: CASSPRLAGDYYNEQFF.